The entry below describes one T cell receptor beta chain. This clone was picked up one time. Its antigen is unknown. Base qualities were left out, and no much larger clone turns up one base away. From cysteine to phenylalanine, the CDR3 is 14 amino acids long. Only CDR3 DNA remains: 42 bases, in frame from the first base. CDR1 is given as LGHDT and CDR2 as YNNKEL, both from the germline V gene (reference sequence). Between the V and J ends, shortened by 4 bases and 9 bases respectively, the junction contains 16 bases. The treatment or condition label for this specimen denotes: over 15 received Ad26.COV2.S at low or high dose, single or two shots; several received placebo; per-sample allocation not given. For vaccine and placebo recipients, the sequenced repertoires came from samples collected on day 63 after the first injection. Cohort 1b enrolled roughly 25 adults aged 18-55 years at a single site in Boston, USA, between 29 July and 7 August 2020. Ad26.COV2.S was a replication-incompetent adenovirus type 26 vector expressing a prefusion-stabilized SARS-CoV-2 spike protein from the original Wuhan strain.

TCRbeta CDR3 regions were sequenced with the immunoSEQ Assay. After extraction, genomic DNA underwent amplification by bias-controlled multiplex PCR, followed by high-throughput sequencing. On the authors' methods: Collapsing and filtering of sequences were performed to quantify the absolute abundance of each unique TCRbeta CDR3 region. Usable DNA was measured by amplifying reference genes present in all nucleated cells, and TCRbeta template counts were normalized to that usable DNA to estimate T cell fraction. Repertoire TCRs were annotated as SARS-CoV-2-specific by exact matching of V gene, CDR3 amino acid sequence and J gene to a known reactive TCR set. MIRA supplied the reference SARS-CoV-2 TCR set, which was filtered for enrichment in COVID-19-positive ImmuneCODE repertoires so that public or cross-reactive TCRs were removed. Using the MIRA antigens, annotated TCRs were further analysed by specific ORF or by position within an ORF. Breadth was defined as annotated unique rearrangements over total unique productive rearrangements; depth was the summed frequency of those rearrangements. Two-sided Wilcoxon rank-sum tests were applied when comparing TCR breadth between groups. The table was pulled from immuneACCESS by TCRdb, which kept in-frame rearrangements only. Such tables lose some clones; where checked, under half of the loss comes from unresolved V genes, and the rest has no known cause. That table furnishes V, J and clone size, whereas the DNA furnished D and trimming. The sample table records 200,000 to 250,000 clones; around 87% of these occur just once. The top ten constitute approximately 11% of the sample.

The record originates from a study of Ad26.COV2.S vaccination and SARS-CoV-2 variants (dated by TCRdb to the early 2020s). In terms of the full investigation: Donors in the vaccine arm were drawn from COV1001, a phase I-IIa trial of Ad26.COV2.S in healthy adults that was multicentre, randomized, double-blind and placebo-controlled. Trial participants were randomized into five groups of five: low-dose or high-dose Ad26.COV2.S given once or twice, or placebo on both occasions. TCRbeta repertoire sequencing was used to assess the specificity and breadth of SARS-CoV-2-reactive T cell receptors after Ad26.COV2.S vaccination. Ad26.COV2.S was given intramuscularly at 5x10^10 or 1x10^11 viral particles, as a single shot or as two shots 56 days apart. The TCR-sequenced set comprised approximately 30 samples: about 19 Ad26.COV2.S vaccine recipients, 5 placebo recipients and 8 SARS-CoV-2 convalescent individuals. Investigators remained blinded to trial group allocation during experiments and outcome assessment.

The study at large found these results: Higher spike-specific TCR breadth was observed in Ad26.COV2.S recipients than in placebo recipients (P = 0.0014). Vaccine and placebo recipients had similar non-spike TCR breadth, a finding consistent with the vaccine containing only spike. After vaccination, substantial breadth of spike-specific CD8+ and CD4+ T cell responses was reported. Comparing responses between vaccine doses or regimens was not something the study was powered to do. According to the authors, total T cell responses may have been underestimated by the TCR breadth and depth analyses.

Sequencing used peripheral blood, obtained in a trial of Ad26.COV2.S vaccine versus placebo. This TCR was recovered from a person between 18 and 65 years old who received the Ad26.COV2.S COVID-19 vaccine or a placebo. The rearranged segments are TRBV3-1 (or the pseudogene TRBV3-2) and TRBJ2-1; matching of 6 bases hints at TRBD1 as the D gene. The base sequence is TGTGCCAGCAGCCCCTTGGGGCCGGACAGTGAGCAGTTCTTC. It translates as CASSPLGPDSEQFF.